These 11 T cell receptor beta chains were sequenced from one sample in a study of CD8 T cells in ankylosing spondylitis. From the 5' RACE reads, TCRdb called clonotypes with MiXCR, one entry per CDR3 protein. The sample gives some 240,000 distinct CDR3 sequences, over 8.5% of which show up once; nearly 7% is in the top ten. Sample: blood, either unsorted or a sorted T cell fraction (not recorded which). These receptors all come from a male donor with ankylosing spondylitis or in good health (not recorded which).

This clonotype was seen more than once but under ten times. V and J are TRBV6-1 and TRBJ1-4; possibly TRBD1 for D (5 bases). The CDR3 is 15 amino acids. Looked up from germline, CDR1 is MNHNS and CDR2 is SASEGT. V was shortened by 7 bases and J by 5 bases, with 17 bases between the two germline ends. The chain's CDR3 is CASTPLRDQNEKLFF. CDR3 nucleotide sequence: TGTGCCAGCACCCCACTCCGGGACCAGAATGAAAAACTGTTTTTT.

This clonotype has at least ten counts. The CDR3, as DNA: TGTGCCAGCAGCTTGGTAGGGGGCAGCTTCTATGGCTACACCTTC. It encodes CASSLVGGSFYGYTF. The chain couples TRBV5-4 to TRBJ1-2; 7 bases align to TRBD1. Trimming cost V 0 bases and J 4 bases; bases outside gene matches: 6. The CDR3 is made up of 15 amino acids. Germline V gives CDR1 SGHNT, CDR2 YYREEE (reference sequence).

This clonotype was recorded at least ten times. The V gene is TRBV12-3 or TRBV12-4, the J gene TRBJ1-5, with D unclear. This CDR3 spans 13 amino acids. The V gene lost 7 bases and the J gene lost 1 base, with 8 bases spanning the gap. CDR3 nucleotides: TGTGCCAGCACCCCGGGGAGCAATCAGCCCCAGCATTTT. Its protein is CASTPGSNQPQHF.

This clonotype was recorded many times. CDR3: CASSLASGGSDYEQYF. The CDR3 DNA reads as TGCGCCAGCAGCTTGGCCAGCGGGGGAAGCGACTACGAGCAGTACTTC. The chain links TRBV5-1 to TRBJ2-7; 8 positions agree with TRBD2. The CDR3 sequence is 16 residues long. With V trimmed by 0 bases and J by 3 bases, 8 bases remained unmatched. Per germline, CDR1 SGHRS and CDR2 YFSETQ.

The gene calls are TRBV20-1 and TRBJ2-1; TRBD2 agrees at 12 bases. V gave up 3 bases and J gave up 2 bases; unmatched junction bases: 5. Germline V gene sequence: CDR1 DFQATT, CDR2 SNEGSKA (reference sequence). CDR3 size: 16 residues. CDR3 sequence reads: CSASPGLAGPYNEQFF. CDR3 sequence (DNA): TGCAGTGCTAGCCCCGGACTAGCGGGACCCTACAATGAGCAGTTCTTC.

This chain links TRBV30 with TRBJ2-7; D may be TRBD2 (7 bases). The CDR3 has 14 residues. Per the germline V gene, CDR1 is GTSNPN and CDR2 is SVGIG (reference sequence). Trimming removed 1 base from V and 5 bases from J, with 15 bases in between. The CDR3 is CAWSDVRGGDEQYF. CDR3 nucleotides: TGTGCCTGGAGTGATGTCAGGGGAGGGGACGAGCAGTACTTC.

This clonotype was found many times. V gene TRBV5-1 combines with J gene TRBJ2-7; D may be TRBD2 (5 bases). With 0 bases removed from V and 6 bases from J, the gap between germline ends came to 16 bases. This CDR3 contains 15 residues. Germline values: CDR1 SGHRS, CDR2 YFSETQ. CDR3 sequence: CASSLERGRFAEQYF. As DNA, the CDR3 is TGCGCCAGCAGCTTGGAACGGGGTAGATTTGCCGAGCAGTACTTC.

This clonotype was counted ten times or more. The chain couples TRBV7-2 to TRBJ1-4; D might be TRBD1 (5 bases). V shed 2 bases and J shed 2 bases, with 12 bases lying between them. CDR1 and CDR2 from the germline V gene are SGHTA and FQGNSA. The CDR3 spans 16 residues. For the CDR3, the DNA is TGTGCCAGCAGCTTAACAACGGGACTGACTAATGAAAAACTGTTTTTT. Residues: CASSLTTGLTNEKLFF.

This clonotype has a count of ten or more. The chain recombines TRBV12-3 or TRBV12-4 with TRBJ1-2; no clear D. V was trimmed by 3 bases and J by 0 bases, leaving 14 bases between them. There are 16 residues in the CDR3. The CDR3 nucleotides are TGTGCCAGCAGTTTGGGCAACCTCGCCCCTAACTATGGCTACACCTTC. This codes for CASSLGNLAPNYGYTF.

This clonotype was seen more than once but under ten times. The rearrangement links TRBV18 to TRBJ2-6; a weak D match, TRBD2 (6 bases). Germline loops: CDR1 KGHSH, CDR2 LQKENI. The CDR3 sequence is 17 residues long. The ends were cut back, 1 base at V and 1 base at J, with 11 bases in the middle. This chain's CDR3 is CASSPRQGGSGANVLTF. Written as DNA, the CDR3 is TGTGCCAGCTCACCACGGCAGGGAGGATCTGGGGCCAACGTCCTGACTTTC.

This clonotype was seen repeatedly, ten times or more. In DNA form, the CDR3 reads TGCAGTGCTAGAGATGGGACGGGACAGAAAAACACTGAAGCTTTCTTT. This sequence encodes CSARDGTGQKNTEAFF. The rearrangement joins TRBV20-1 to TRBJ1-1, with TRBD1 matching 7 bases. The CDR3 sequence is 16 residues long. With V trimmed by 0 bases and J by 2 bases, 9 bases remained unmatched. Germline CDR1 DFQATT, CDR2 SNEGSKA (reference sequence).